This T cell receptor beta chain derives from a study of beta chain features in type 1 diabetes. Background on the study: Researchers looked at approximately 100,000,000 sorted cells across all samples.

Germline CDR1 and CDR2: SGHVS and FNYEAQ. Unmatched junction bases numbered 8, after V lost 5 bases and J lost 6 bases. This CDR3 region has 16 residues. Notes on this clone: Its antigen is still unknown.

Isolated RNA was reverse transcribed in full, so expressed TCRB transcripts were sequenced. Mean read depth for naive, central memory and regulatory T cell samples was around 3.5 million reads. Generated by immunoSEQ multiplex PCR, the TCRdb table keeps only in-frame clones and is missing some. The data hold nearly 700,000 clones, with roughly 12% observed a single time. Study-wide results and caveats: There was a moderate but significant shortening of TCRB CDR3s in all four CD4+ subsets of Type 1 diabetes patients. Fewer junction insertions and more nucleotide deletions appeared in type 1 diabetes patients. Naive, central memory and regulatory TCRB repertoires appeared more similar among patients than healthy donors.

This sequence joins TRBV7-6 and TRBJ2-3; 13 positions agree with TRBD2. The TCR originated in a man aged 18 to 29 with type 1 diabetes. Sample: naive CD4+ T cells from blood. As DNA, the CDR3 is TGTGCCAGCAGCCCTGGGACTAGCGGGGTGGCGGATACGCAGTATTTT. Translated, it gives CASSPGTSGVADTQYF. Full variable domain (rest looked up from reference TRBV7-6 and TRBJ2-3): GAGVSQSPRYKVTKRGQDVALRCDPISGHVSLYWYRQALGQGPEFLTYFNYEAQQDKSGLPNDRFSAERPEGSISTLTIQRTEQRDSAMYRCASSPGTSGVADTQYFGPGTRLTVL.